A single sample gave rise to the 17 T cell receptor beta chains below, sequenced in a study of T-cell memory formation after mild COVID-19. MiXCR was run by TCRdb on the 5' RACE reads, yielding one entry per CDR3 protein. Among more than 400,000 distinct CDR3 sequences listed, roughly 18% were seen once. Input material: PBMCs or a T cell subset sorted from them (not recorded which). All receptors derive from an adult woman who had mild COVID-19 (a few samples of this study predate the infection). Cell type and time point are not known.

This clonotype has more than one count but fewer than ten. The chain carries TRBV28 and TRBJ1-2; TRBD1 agrees at 8 bases. After removal of 5 bases from V and 4 bases from J, the junction contained 6 bases not matched to a gene. In germline, CDR1 is MDHEN, CDR2 SYDVKM. The CDR3 extends over 14 amino acids. CDR3 protein: CASSVGTGPYGYTF. CDR3 coding DNA: TGTGCCAGCAGTGTCGGGACAGGTCCCTATGGCTACACCTTC.

This chain links TRBV20-1 with TRBJ1-2; D is unclear. Trimming took off 2 bases at V and 7 bases at J, with 23 bases between the two ends. The germline CDR1 and CDR2 sequences are DFQATT and SNEGSKA (reference sequence). CDR3 length equals 16 residues. The CDR3 nucleotides are TGCAGTGCTAGACCCTTATATCTCGAGGATCTAAGTGGCTACACCTTC. It is translated as CSARPLYLEDLSGYTF.

J is TRBJ2-7 and V is TRBV20-1; D is tentatively TRBD1 or TRBD2 (5 bases each). The germline V and J ends were trimmed by 0 bases and 1 base, with 13 bases remaining between them. Germline V gene sequence: CDR1 DFQATT, CDR2 SNEGSKA (reference sequence). This CDR3 spans 15 amino acids. The CDR3 DNA follows: TGCAGTGCTAGAGATATGAGGGGCCCGTCCTACGAGCAGTACTTC. This codes for CSARDMRGPSYEQYF.

This CDR3 is CASSHGRGLGETQYF. The CDR3 nucleotides are TGTGCCAGCAGCCACGGTAGGGGCCTAGGAGAGACCCAGTACTTC. The chain combines TRBV11-2 with TRBJ2-5; D possibly corresponds to TRBD1 (5 bases). Trimming shortened V by 5 bases and J by 4 bases, and 17 bases separated the two germline ends. Germline lookup yields CDR1 SGHAT and CDR2 FQNNGV. The CDR3 runs to 15 residues.

This clonotype was seen a handful of times. V usage is TRBV12-3 or TRBV12-4 and J usage is TRBJ2-1, with D tentatively TRBD1 (6 bases). The CDR3 covers 14 residues. V was clipped by 6 bases and J by 7 bases, with 16 bases between them. The CDR3 DNA is TGTGCCAGCAGCTTTCTAAACAGGGTGAATGAGCAGTTCTTC. It specifies CASSFLNRVNEQFF.

The V call is TRBV7-9, the J call TRBJ2-3, with unresolved D. The V end was cut by 6 bases, the J end by 11 bases, with 18 bases between. The CDR3 is 13 residues long. The germline gives CDR1 SEHNR, CDR2 FQNEAQ (reference sequence). DNA for the CDR3: TGTGCCAGCAGATTAACCGCCCCTAAGGAGCAGTATTTT. As protein: CASRLTAPKEQYF. Based on the CDR3 plus reference TRBV7-9 and TRBJ2-3, the full variable domain is DTGVSQNPRHKITKRGQNVTFRCDPISEHNRLYWYRQTLGQGPEFLTYFQNEAQLEKSRLLSDRFSAERPKGSFSTLEIQRTEQGDSAMYLCASRLTAPKEQYFGPGTRLTVL.

This clonotype was picked up a small number of times. The chain couples TRBV12-3 or TRBV12-4 to TRBJ2-1; TRBD2 matches 14 bases. This CDR3 spans 16 amino acids. With V trimmed by 6 bases and J by 12 bases, 13 bases remained unmatched. The CDR3 protein is CASRDTGLAGVSRQFF. The CDR3 bases are TGTGCCAGCAGAGATACGGGACTAGCGGGGGTGTCGCGGCAGTTCTTC.

This clonotype came up many times. The rearrangement links TRBV20-1 to TRBJ1-1, with D possibly being TRBD1 (5 bases). Germline V lookup: CDR1 DFQATT, CDR2 SNEGSKA (reference sequence). CDR3 length: 14 residues. Trimming cost V 1 base and J 5 bases, with 14 bases left between them. The CDR3 reads CSARALGRQTEAFF. The CDR3 DNA reads TGCAGTGCTAGAGCATTAGGTCGACAGACTGAAGCTTTCTTT.

The chain combines TRBV7-6 with TRBJ2-7; D is tentatively TRBD1 or TRBD2 (6 bases each). CDR3 length: 22 amino acids. Germline loops: CDR1 SGHVS, CDR2 FNYEAQ. Trimming took 0 bases from V and 5 from J, leaving 35 bases between them. CDR3 bases: TGTGCCAGCAGCTTAGCCCTCGAGAGGGGGAGTTCGGGAGAAGGGAACGTGGACGAGCAGTACTTC. As protein: CASSLALERGSSGEGNVDEQYF.

The chain links TRBV30 to TRBJ2-1; D uncertain. The V gene's germline CDR1 is GTSNPN and CDR2 SVGIG (reference sequence). The CDR3 has 13 residues. The V end lost 2 bases, the J end lost 1 base, and 6 bases lay between the germline ends. As DNA, the CDR3 is TGTGCCTGGAGTCCACCATCCTACAATGAGCAGTTCTTC. The encoded protein is CAWSPPSYNEQFF.

The chain links TRBV6-5 to TRBJ1-6, with D possibly TRBD1 on 5 matching bases. Germline loops: CDR1 MNHEY, CDR2 SVGAGI. V was shortened by 8 bases and J by 6 bases, with 14 bases between the two germline ends. This CDR3 has 14 residues. CDR3: CASRPGLGNSPLHF. CDR3 nucleotides: TGTGCCAGCCGTCCAGGGTTGGGTAATTCACCCCTCCACTTT.

Comment on this clonotype: An end of the junction differs from the germline gene, which may be a read error. The V and J genes are TRBV5-4 and TRBJ2-3; 7 nucleotides line up with TRBD1. The CDR3 contains 15 residues. Germline CDR1 is SGHNT and CDR2 is YYREEE (reference sequence). This chain's CDR3 is CASSLGQRGTDTQYF. CDR3 bases: TGTGCCAGCAGTTTGGGACAGAGGGGAACAGATACGCAGTATTTT. Supplemented by reference TRBV5-4 and TRBJ2-3, the full variable domain reads ETGVTQSPTHLIKTRGQQVTLRCSSQSGHNTVSWYQQALGQGPQFIFQYYREEENGRGNFPPRFSGLQFPNYSSELNVNALELDDSALYLCASSLGQRGTDTQYFGPGTRLTVL.

The V and J genes are TRBV5-8 and TRBJ2-2; no clear D gene. In germline, CDR1 is SGHTS, CDR2 YDEGEE. The CDR3 extends over 12 amino acids. V was cut by 1 base and J by 7 bases, with 5 bases left in between. The CDR3 nucleotides read TGTGCCAGCAGCTTGTACCTCGGGGAGCTGTTTTTT. It codes for CASSLYLGELFF. Full variable domain (outside the CDR3, taken from reference TRBV5-8 and TRBJ2-2): EAGVTQSPTHLIKTRGQQATLRCSPISGHTSVYWYQQALGLGLQFLLWYDEGEERNRGNFPPRFSGRQFPNYSSELNVNALELEDSALYLCASSLYLGELFFGEGSRLTVL.

The CDR3 here is CSVEAYRDRTYEQYF. CDR3 nucleotides: TGCAGCGTTGAAGCTTACCGGGACAGGACCTACGAGCAGTACTTC. The V and J genes are TRBV29-1 and TRBJ2-7; 8 bases are shared with TRBD1. The junction had 7 bases not matched to a gene; V was cut back by 1 base and J by 2 bases. This CDR3 spans 15 amino acids. Per the germline V gene, CDR1 is SQVTM and CDR2 is ANQGSEA.

V and J are TRBV19 and TRBJ2-7; the D is unclear. The V end was cut by 3 bases, the J end by 0 bases, with 9 bases between. CDR3 length equals 14 residues. CDR1 is LNHDA, CDR2 SQIVND, per germline (reference sequence). CDR3 in amino acids: CASSIASFSYEQYF. CDR3 sequence (DNA): TGTGCCAGTAGTATTGCCAGCTTCTCCTACGAGCAGTACTTC.

This clonotype was counted ten times or more. The chain joins TRBV6-6 to TRBJ2-5; possible D gene TRBD1, 5 bases. Germline loops: CDR1 MNHNY, CDR2 SVGAGI (reference sequence). Trimming stripped 10 bases from V and 2 bases from J, with 11 bases between. The length of the CDR3 is 12 residues. The CDR3 DNA is TGTGCCACCACCCCAGGGCAAGAGACCCAGTACTTC. It yields the protein CATTPGQETQYF.

Ten or more counts support this clonotype. The chain combines TRBV6-2 or TRBV6-3 with TRBJ2-7; the D is unclear. This CDR3 has 13 amino acids. With 2 bases removed from V and 1 base from J, the gap between germline ends came to 6 bases. CDR1 and CDR2 from the germline V gene are MNHEY and SVGEGT. CDR3 bases: TGTGCCAGCAGTTACGGGATGTCCTACGAGCAGTACTTC. Translating it yields CASSYGMSYEQYF.